A single TCR beta chain is shown here with its context. Its cognate antigen is unknown. The data are from a study of persistence of HIV-infected CD4 T cells. The wider study: Blood samples, up to 180 mL, came from multiple time points, except two leukapheresis donors sampled once.

The stimulus was lysate of CMV-infected fibroblasts, 8.5 to 10 ug/mL. Sorted nonresponding memory CD4+ T cells were CD40L-negative, CD69-negative, CD45RO-high. The immunoSEQ assay was version 4, run in survey mode. TCRdb keeps only in-frame clones here, not all; method: immunoSEQ multiplex PCR. This repertoire shows roughly 41,000 clones, over 80% found once; its top ten account for less than 2%. Study outcomes and limitations: Antigen-responding cells were enriched for degenerate expanded CDR3beta sequences.

Deletions cut 4 bases from V and 4 bases from J, with 13 bases between. This CDR3 is 14 amino acids long. Germline values: CDR1 SGHAT, CDR2 FQDESV (reference sequence). The chain couples TRBV11-1 to TRBJ1-1; possibly TRBD1 for D (5 bases). This TCR derives from an adult man with HIV who was CMV-seropositive. The input for sequencing was CD4+ T cells sorted from PBMCs after approximately 19-hour stimulation, taken from a patient who received antiretroviral therapy. DNA for the CDR3: TGTGCCAGCAGCTCCCTGTGGGGGAGCACTGAAGCTTTCTTT. This gives the protein CASSSLWGSTEAFF.